The rows below give T cell receptor beta chains drawn from one sample of a study of CD8+ T cells in alopecia areata. Repertoires were generated with immunoSEQ multiplex PCR, while TCRdb's copy carries only in-frame clones and drops some. The sample gives 200,000 to 250,000 clones, about 53% of which show up once; around 0.44% is in the top ten. The source was CD4+ T cells sorted from blood, collected at week 0. These receptors came from a human donor with alopecia areata. CDR3s include the opening cysteine and the closing phenylalanine or tryptophan.

CDR3aa | v_gene
CASSLDGTNTYGYTF | TRBV5-1
CSVATSADTQYF | TRBV29-1
CSVAGQMNTEAFF | TRBV29-1
CASGQFGGTDTQYF | TRBV5-1
CASSHGGQNYGYTF | TRBV2
CASSLASGRSSYEQYF | TRBV5-5
CSATGEDTF | TRBV20-1
CASIATSRFGEQYF | TRBV11-2
CSAGTWTSYETQYF | TRBV29-1
CASSPATSGVYNEQFF | TRBV6-4
CASSPGLGTYEQYF | TRBV18
CASSQEIGTSGANVLTF | TRBV4-1
CATAAAGGTSSTDTQYF | TRBV4-1
CASSYTGNNSPLHF | TRBV6-5
CAWSGHLNEQFF | TRBV30
CASSDGRVSEQYF | TRBV6-1
CSVQGGREKAYEQYF | TRBV29-1
CASISPPGTGTLEAFF | TRBV27
CSVEDRGGRGNEQFF | TRBV29-1
CAWTRTGLPNQPQHF | TRBV30
CATDRGVFSSYEQYF | TRBV30
CASRPPGGSGELFF | TRBV6-5
CASSYDATYYEQYF | TRBV6-5
CASSITGTGKKVGNQPQHF | TRBV23-1
CAISDPRGGTEAFF | TRBV10-3
CASSYAARSSYEQYF | TRBV6-6
CASSQDGLAGGQETQYF | TRBV4-2
CASSLGRGSNQPQHF | TRBV5-8
CASSLSVNQPQHF | TRBV7-2
CASSQGQGAGVNTEAFF | TRBV4-2
CASSLGQANTEAFF | TRBV5-1
CASSEAVARGPQFF | TRBV2
CASSSSGPYQPQHF | TRBV27
CASSSQTTGWTNTEAFF | TRBV5-1
CASRDWGETQYF | TRBV7-6
CSARVLEAFF | TRBV20-1
CAISDMGETGANVLTF | TRBV10-3
CASSVGGRPNTGELFF | TRBV9
CAIMAGQLNYGYTF | TRBV10-3
CSASDGYTF | TRBV20-1
CASSSRDITEAFF | TRBV5-6
CASSLGVGTTNTGELFF | TRBV7-2
CASSPGASSYEQYF | TRBV18
CASSIVPDRGRTEAFF | TRBV19
CASSQDTGGRETQYF | TRBV4-1
CASSQSGLYGYTF | TRBV4-1
CSVLSGANVLTF | TRBV29-1
CASRGQGTDTQYF | TRBV14
CASSLEGLAKNIQYF | TRBV5-1
CASNFRTGPDTQYF | TRBV6-5
CASSPVRGTGANVLTF | TRBV4-1
CASRRQRGNTEAFF | TRBV6-5
CSVTSGLTPVGNEQFF | TRBV29-1
CAWSVGDSYNEQFF | TRBV30